This T cell receptor (beta chain) was sequenced in a study of naive and memory T cell subsets (dated by TCRdb to the late 2010s). A note on the overall study: The study applied an open-source, UMI-based TCR alpha and beta sequencing pipeline to sorted naive and memory peripheral blood T cell subsets. RNA was DNase-treated and reverse transcribed with TCR constant-region primers, mostly using SuperScript III. Complete agreement was observed between the functional CMV T cell responses and the IgG serology results.

Library method: UMI-ligation and nested PCR. An equimolar mix of two oligonucleotides covering both TRBC1 and TRBC2 was used as the beta constant-region primer. A single-stranded oligonucleotide containing the SP2 primer and a 12-nucleotide UMI was joined to the 3' end of the cDNA by T4 RNA ligase 1. Four rounds of PCR were used to amplify ligated cDNA, with nested alpha and beta constant-region primers being used together with the SP2 primer. Incubation of the ligation reaction lasted roughly 19-24 hours at 16 degrees C. PCR2 was usually performed as a SYBR Green qPCR and halted at a preset threshold so that over-amplification would not occur. Every purification after the first one was done using Agencourt AMPure XP magnetic beads. Libraries were quantified by Qubit and checked on a TapeStation, where a main peak was expected near 650 bp. The pooled libraries were sequenced on an Illumina MiSeq using v2 2x251 paired-end kits, which usually yielded about 0.95-2.1 million reads per sample. Each sample library was pooled at approximately 3.7 nM, and about 5-7.5% PhiX was included to improve cluster recognition. The original pipeline was this. FASTQ reads processed by Demultiplexor were assigned V and J genes by Decombinator through tag matching that tolerated a single base-pair mismatch. UMIs were used by Collapsinator to correct both sequencing errors and frequency errors arising from PCR heterogeneity. TCRs were translated and CDR3s were extracted from the conserved cysteine to the FGXG phenylalanine by CDR3Translator, with non-productive sequences being flagged. Repertoires were subsampled to equal numbers of UMI-defined TCRs before Gini, Shannon entropy and inverse Simpson indices were calculated. Within the linear range, a power law was fitted by maximum likelihood to the distributions of clonotype abundance. On one naive CD8 sample, the pipeline and MIGEC gave similar UMI counts, unique TCR numbers and clonal distributions. A set of under 8,500 CMV-associated CDR3 sequences, compiled from VDJdb and a published dataset, was used to search the repertoires. In TCRdb, the public reads were trimmed at Q25 with fastp and aligned with MiXCR, with productive beta chains retained. Records with the same CDR3 protein are collapsed into one entry carrying the most frequent genes and DNA. The V and J calls shown here were made by TCRdb, not taken from the authors' results. Counted in this sample were 77,000 or so distinct CDR3 sequences; over 10% of them appeared once. Of the sample, approximately 0.84% is held by the ten largest clones.

This clonotype came up a few times. The clone's antigen remains unknown. No quality values exist for individual bases; no much larger clone is one base distant. What the study reported, not specific to this receptor: RNA-based TCR counts may be affected by expression changes linked to T cell activation and differentiation. TCR abundance followed a power law with an exponent that was different for naive and memory subsets but consistent across the three individuals. After error correction, over 95% of naive TCR sequences appeared only once, giving much steeper abundance distributions than memory subsets. Single alpha or beta chain sequences, rather than paired alpha/beta receptors, were used to define clonotypes. The repertoire findings for the naive and memory subsets could not be validated, as no ground truth was available. In both CD4 and CD8 cells, the Gini index increased while Shannon and inverse Simpson diversity decreased from naive through CM, EM and EMRA.

TCR alpha and beta chain libraries were amplified separately from the second PCR step onward. The CMV status of each donor was determined by measuring IFNgamma production from CD4+ T cells after fresh PBMCs had been stimulated overnight with CMV viral lysate. CD4 T cells were positively selected with Miltenyi beads, followed by positive selection of CD8 T cells from the CD4-negative fraction. Cells were stained for CD3, CD4, CD8, CD45RA, CD27 and a live/dead dye and were sorted on a BD Aria II into four subsets based on CD45RA and CD27. Three healthy volunteers provided blood, and each donor's sample was split into CD4 and CD8 T cells and then further divided into four differentiation subsets. Around 130 ml of peripheral blood was drawn per donor, and PBMC were isolated by Ficoll-Paque PLUS density-gradient centrifugation. Sorted cells were lysed in RLT buffer, and RNA was extracted with a Qiagen RNeasy kit and stored at -80°C.

The CDR3, cysteine through phenylalanine, is 15 amino acids long. CDR3 DNA only is kept here, 45 bases in frame from base 1. CDR1 and CDR2 (MNHEY, SVGAGI) derive from the germline V gene. Ends trimmed: V by 0 bases, J by 4 bases; bases unmatched to a gene: 3. This sequence originates from a human donor in good health. The specimen was central memory CD4+ T cells from blood. The cell subset or site label for this specimen denotes: central memory, CD45RA- CD27+. The rearranged segments are TRBV6-5 and TRBJ1-2; TRBD1 agrees with 9 junctional bases. The nucleotide sequence is given as TGTGCCAGCAGTTACTCCGAGACAGGGGGCTATGGCTACACCTTC. It translates as CASSYSETGGYGYTF.